This TCR beta chain comes out of a study of T cells after yellow fever vaccination. One entry per CDR3 protein, called by TCRdb with MiXCR from the 5' RACE reads. The sample includes roughly 500,000 distinct CDR3 sequences, less than 20% of them seen just once. In its sample, this clonotype was seen a few times. The CDR3 extends over 17 amino acids. The ends were cut back, 5 bases at V and 3 bases at J, with 19 bases in the middle. In germline, CDR1 is SGHTA, CDR2 FQGNSA. The gene calls are TRBV7-2 and TRBJ2-2; the D gene could be TRBD1 or TRBD2 (9 bases each). The TCR was taken from a man aged 25-40 years who received the YFV17D yellow fever vaccine. The sample here was PBMCs, taken 15 days after the yellow fever booster vaccination. In DNA, the CDR3 is TGTGCCAGCAGCCCTAGCGGGACAGGGCTGGACACCGGGGAGCTGTTTTTT. Its translation is CASSPSGTGLDTGELFF.